What follows are 21 T cell receptor beta chains derived from one specimen sequenced in a study of cytomegalovirus exposure and HLA in healthy donors (dated by TCRdb to 2017 to 2019). The library was obtained by the immunoSEQ multiplex PCR assay. For the multiplex PCR, a mixture combining 60 forward primers for TCR Vbeta segments and 13 reverse primers for TCR Jbeta segments was used. TCRdb retrieved this table from immuneACCESS and kept in-frame rearrangements only. Not all clones are present; in checked studies, unresolved V genes account for under half, and no reason is known for the remainder. In all, the sample holds approximately 150,000 clones, and around 68% of those were seen once. The top ten constitute approximately 1.5% of the sample. Sequences were obtained from PBMCs. These receptors all stem from a man aged 45 to 65 in good health and CMV-seronegative.

J is TRBJ2-5 and V is TRBV5-1, with D possibly TRBD2 on 5 matching bases. This CDR3 spans 12 amino acids. Per germline, CDR1 SGHRS and CDR2 YFSETQ. V dropped 4 bases and J dropped 5 bases, with 9 bases sitting between them. The CDR3 sequence is CASSREGETQYF. The CDR3 bases are TGCGCCAGCAGCAGAGAGGGCGAGACCCAGTACTTC.

The chain employs TRBV7-3 and TRBJ2-7; D possibly corresponds to TRBD1 (7 bases). CDR1 is SGHTA, CDR2 FQGTGA, per germline. The CDR3 runs 16 residues. V was shortened by 2 bases and J by 5 bases, with 19 bases between the two germline ends. CDR3 residues: CASSLPGRQGEDEQYF. The DNA of the CDR3 is TGTGCCAGCAGCTTACCGGGGCGTCAGGGGGAGGACGAGCAGTACTTC.

This sequence joins TRBV11-3 and TRBJ1-2; 7 bases fit TRBD1. V lost 1 base and J lost 1; bases outside the gene matches: 6. The CDR3 has 16 residues. Germline CDR1 reads SGHNT; CDR2 reads YENEEA. DNA for the CDR3: TGTGCCAGCAGCTTAGGTGGGACAGCTTATAACTATGGCTACACCTTC. Its protein is CASSLGGTAYNYGYTF.

The rearrangement uses TRBV11-2 and TRBJ2-3; TRBD2 agrees at 8 bases. CDR1 is SGHAT, CDR2 FQNNGV, per germline. The CDR3 length is 18 residues. The J segment lost 2 bases and the V segment lost 1 base, leaving 11 bases of the junction unmatched. CDR3 DNA: TGTGCCAGCAGCTTAGCGCGGGGGGCCTACAGGGCCACAGATACGCAGTATTTT. Its protein product is CASSLARGAYRATDTQYF.

The V and J genes are TRBV28 and TRBJ2-7; 7 nucleotides agree with TRBD1. The ends lost 6 bases at V and 0 bases at J; junction bases unmatched: 2. Germline assignment: CDR1 MDHEN and CDR2 SYDVKM. The CDR3 sequence is 13 residues long. The CDR3 DNA reads TGTGCCAGCAGGGACAGGCCCTCCTACGAGCAGTACTTC. Protein: CASRDRPSYEQYF.

The chain couples TRBV5-1 to TRBJ2-5; 8 bases map to TRBD1. Per the germline V gene, CDR1 is SGHRS and CDR2 is YFSETQ. The CDR3 runs 15 residues. After removal of 4 bases from V and 1 base from J, the junction contained 6 bases not matched to a gene. The CDR3 nucleotides read TGCGCCAGCAGCCAAAGGGACAGGTCCCAAGAGACCCAGTACTTC. This gives the protein CASSQRDRSQETQYF.

The chain uses TRBV6-5 and TRBJ2-7, with 9 bases lining up with TRBD1. Germline CDR1 reads MNHEY; CDR2 reads SVGAGI. There are 14 residues in the CDR3. Unmatched junction bases numbered 7, after V lost 5 bases and J lost 5 bases. Here the CDR3 DNA reads TGTGCCAGCAGTACGAACAGGGGGCTAAACGAGCAGTACTTC. Its protein is CASSTNRGLNEQYF.

The CDR3 DNA reads TGCAGCGTTGAACGACAGGGGAGTGAAGCTTTCTTT. Its protein is CSVERQGSEAFF. The rearrangement uses TRBV29-1 and TRBJ1-1; 8 nucleotides agree with TRBD1. This CDR3 spans 12 amino acids. Germline V gene lookup returns CDR1 SQVTM and CDR2 ANQGSEA. Trimming took 2 bases from V and 7 from J; bases not matched to a gene: 3.

The V and J genes are TRBV27 and TRBJ1-1, with 7 bases fitting TRBD1. The germline V gene has CDR1 MNHEY and CDR2 SMNVEV (reference sequence). V shed 4 bases, J shed 2 bases, and the junction held 7 bases outside the gene matches. The CDR3 length is 15 residues. The CDR3 reads CASSSPRGRNTEAFF. DNA for the CDR3: TGTGCCAGCAGTTCCCCTAGGGGGCGTAACACTGAAGCTTTCTTT.

The chain recombines TRBV15 with TRBJ2-1, with D uncertain. In germline, CDR1 is LNHNV, CDR2 YYDKDF (reference sequence). The CDR3 totals 14 residues. V lost 0 bases and J 2 bases, leaving 5 bases between the germline ends. CDR3 nucleotides: TGTGCCACCAGCAGAGATCCCGCCTACAATGAGCAGTTCTTC. Translating it yields CATSRDPAYNEQFF.

The sample holds a few counts of this clone. This sequence joins TRBV19 and TRBJ1-1, with a possible D match to TRBD1 (5 bases). This CDR3 has 14 amino acids. V lost 6 bases, J lost 0 bases, and 11 bases lay in between. Germline lookup yields CDR1 LNHDA and CDR2 SQIVND (reference sequence). The CDR3 DNA reads as TGTGCCAGTAGCCCCAGGGTAGTGAACACTGAAGCTTTCTTT. It is translated as CASSPRVVNTEAFF.

J is TRBJ1-2 and V is TRBV7-2; perhaps TRBD1 as D (6 bases). This CDR3 spans 14 amino acids. The germline V and J ends were trimmed by 3 bases and 8 bases, with 16 bases remaining between them. The germline gives CDR1 SGHTA, CDR2 FQGNSA. CDR3 loop: CASSLRGIERGYTF. CDR3 in DNA: TGTGCCAGCAGCTTGAGGGGGATTGAGAGAGGCTACACCTTC.

In DNA, the CDR3 is TGTGCCAGCAGCCACCTTCCCGGGGAACTTGCAACTAATGAAAAACTGTTTTTT. Its translation is CASSHLPGELATNEKLFF. The chain is built from TRBV14 and TRBJ1-4; no definite D call. The CDR3 is made up of 18 amino acids. Germline loops: CDR1 SGHDN, CDR2 FVKESK. Trimming removed 3 bases at V and 0 bases at J, with 17 bases between.

There are a few counts of this clone. V usage is TRBV5-1 and J usage is TRBJ1-1; 7 nucleotides match TRBD1. This CDR3 has 14 residues. Germline loops: CDR1 SGHRS, CDR2 YFSETQ. J lost 3 bases, V lost 5 bases, and 7 bases had no gene match. The DNA of the CDR3 is TGCGCCAGCAGGCCGGGACAGAGGTACACTGAAGCTTTCTTT. Protein product: CASRPGQRYTEAFF.

The genes are TRBV5-4 and TRBJ1-5; 12 bases fit TRBD1. Germline CDR1 is SGHNT and CDR2 is YYREEE (reference sequence). There are 15 residues in the CDR3. With V trimmed by 3 bases and J by 5 bases, 3 bases remained unmatched. In nucleotides, the CDR3 is TGTGCCAGCAGCTCGGGACAGGGGGCCGATCAGCCCCAGCATTTT. Amino acid sequence: CASSSGQGADQPQHF.

Remarks on this clone: Other DNA sequences of this sample code for an identical CDR3. The chain combines TRBV6-4 with TRBJ2-7; TRBD1 matches at 7 bases. Looked up from germline, CDR1 is MRHNA and CDR2 is SNTAGT. The CDR3 contains 14 residues. Losses at the gene ends were 5 bases for V and 0 bases for J; bases not matched to a gene: 4. CDR3 in DNA: TGTGCCAGCAGTATGACAGGGAACTCCTACGAGCAGTACTTC. Its translation: CASSMTGNSYEQYF.

The chain combines TRBV4-1 with TRBJ2-7; D possibly corresponds to TRBD1 (6 bases). With 3 bases removed from V and 1 base from J, the gap between germline ends came to 16 bases. The CDR3 length is 16 residues. CDR1 MGHRA and CDR2 YSYEKL come from the germline V gene. This CDR3 is CASSHPVGDNSYEQYF. In DNA, the CDR3 is TGCGCCAGCAGCCATCCCGTAGGGGACAATTCCTACGAGCAGTACTTC.

The chain recombines TRBV6-5 with TRBJ1-2; D is unclear. This CDR3 comprises 11 residues. The germline V and J ends were trimmed by 0 bases and 10 bases, with 6 bases remaining between them. CDR1 and CDR2 (germline): MNHEY, SVGAGI. CDR3 in DNA: TGTGCCAGCAGTTACTCCGGAGTCTACACCTTC. Amino acids: CASSYSGVYTF.

The chain employs TRBV19 and TRBJ1-5; possible D gene TRBD1, 6 bases. Between the trimmed V and J ends, which lost 3 bases and 6 bases, there was a span of 12 bases. Germline V lookup: CDR1 LNHDA, CDR2 SQIVND (reference sequence). The CDR3 covers 14 residues. In nucleotides, the CDR3 is TGTGCCAGTAGTATGCGTCCAGGGGTTCAGCCCCAGCATTTT. This gives the protein CASSMRPGVQPQHF.

As for this clone: An end of the junction does not agree with germline; a read error may underlie this. The same CDR3 arises from other DNA sequences in this sample as well. This chain joins TRBV7-2 and TRBJ2-2; 12 nucleotides line up with TRBD2. CDR1 and CDR2 from the germline V gene are SGHTA and FQGNSA. The CDR3 contains 16 residues. The CDR3 is CASSRRTSGVAGELFF. CDR3 DNA sequence: TGCGCCAGCAGCAGAAGGACTAGCGGGGTGGCCGGGGAGCTGTTTTTT.

The CDR3 nucleotides are TGTGCCAGTAGTACCAGGGTCATGCAGACCCAGTACTTC. This gives the protein CASSTRVMQTQYF. The chain couples TRBV19 to TRBJ2-5; D might be TRBD1 (5 bases). Germline V gene data show CDR1 as LNHDA and CDR2 as SQIVND (reference sequence). Trimming shortened V by 4 bases and J by 6 bases, and 12 bases separated the two germline ends. The CDR3 contains 13 residues.